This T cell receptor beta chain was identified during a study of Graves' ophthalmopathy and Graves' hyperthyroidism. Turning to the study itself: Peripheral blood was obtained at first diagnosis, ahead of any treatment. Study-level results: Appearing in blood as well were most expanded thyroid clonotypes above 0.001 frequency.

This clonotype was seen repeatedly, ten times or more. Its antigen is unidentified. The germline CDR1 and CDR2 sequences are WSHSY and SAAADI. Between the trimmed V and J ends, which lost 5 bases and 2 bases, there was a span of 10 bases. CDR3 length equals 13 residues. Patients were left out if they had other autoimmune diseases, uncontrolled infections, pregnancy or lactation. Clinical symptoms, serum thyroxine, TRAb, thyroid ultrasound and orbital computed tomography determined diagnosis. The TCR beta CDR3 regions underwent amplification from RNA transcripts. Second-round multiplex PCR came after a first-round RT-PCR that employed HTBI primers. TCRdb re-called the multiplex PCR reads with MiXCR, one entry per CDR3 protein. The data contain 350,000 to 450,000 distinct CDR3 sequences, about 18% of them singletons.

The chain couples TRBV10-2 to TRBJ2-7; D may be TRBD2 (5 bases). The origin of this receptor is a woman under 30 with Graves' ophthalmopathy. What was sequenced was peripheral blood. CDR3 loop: CASSPGLTYEQYF. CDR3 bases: TGCGCCAGCAGTCCGGGGTTGACCTACGAGCAGTACTTC.